This passage covers 26 T cell receptor beta chains from one sample sequenced in a study of cytomegalovirus exposure and HLA in healthy donors (dated by TCRdb to 2016 to 2017). Libraries were built with the immunoSEQ multiplex PCR assay. A mixture of 60 forward primers for TCR Vbeta segments and 13 reverse primers for TCR Jbeta segments was used in the multiplex PCR. In its TCRdb copy, this immuneACCESS table keeps in-frame sequences only and misses some clones. Where compared with another copy, unresolved V genes explain less than half of these, and the others have no known cause. Recorded for this sample are roughly 150,000 clones; around 80% of them occurred a single time. The biggest ten clones account for 1.5% to 1.7% of the sample. What was sequenced was PBMCs. The source of these receptors is a man in his forties in good health and CMV-seronegative.

The gene calls are TRBV4-2 and TRBJ2-7; TRBD2 aligns across 9 bases. The CDR3 has 19 amino acids. V lost 4 bases to trimming and J lost 0 bases; unmatched junction nucleotides: 16. From germline, CDR1 is LGHNA and CDR2 YNFKEQ. The CDR3 DNA sequence: TGTGCCAGCAGCCCTGGACTAGCGAGGAGAAGGTTTAGCTCCTACGAGCAGTACTTC. This sequence encodes CASSPGLARRRFSSYEQYF.

The rearrangement links TRBV27 to TRBJ1-1, with 7 nucleotides matching TRBD1. There are 14 residues in the CDR3. Germline loops: CDR1 MNHEY, CDR2 SMNVEV (reference sequence). J was trimmed by 5 bases and V by 5 bases; bases with no gene match: 8. The CDR3 sequence is CASSQYRGGTEAFF. CDR3 DNA sequence: TGTGCCAGCAGTCAATACAGGGGTGGAACTGAAGCTTTCTTT.

This clone was observed a handful of times. V gene TRBV5-1 combines with J gene TRBJ1-1; TRBD1 matches at 8 bases. V gave up 6 bases and J gave up 6 bases; unmatched junction bases: 10. Per the germline V gene, CDR1 is SGHRS and CDR2 is YFSETQ. This CDR3 spans 14 amino acids. The CDR3 DNA follows: TGCGCCAGCAAATTGCAGGGGGCGATTGCTGAAGCTTTCTTT. This codes for CASKLQGAIAEAFF.

In the case of this clone: One junction end does not reproduce the germline sequence, and a read error may be involved. The chain employs TRBV4-1 and TRBJ2-6, with TRBD1 as a possible D gene (5 bases). The germline gives CDR1 MGHRA, CDR2 YSYEKL. This CDR3 comprises 17 residues. DNA of the CDR3: TGCGCCAGCAGCCTCGTAGGTAGGGGCTCTGGGGCCAACGGCCTGACTTTC. Translation gives CASSLVGRGSGANGLTF.

This clone was detected only once. Other DNA sequences within the sample encode an identical CDR3. This rearrangement joins TRBV7-6 to TRBJ2-3, with D perhaps TRBD2 (6 bases). V was clipped by 2 bases and J by 0 bases, with 6 bases between them. Per germline, CDR1 SGHVS and CDR2 FNYEAQ. The CDR3 spans 14 residues. DNA for the CDR3: TGTGCCAGCAGCTTAAGCGGGAGCACAGATACGCAGTATTTT. Encoded protein: CASSLSGSTDTQYF.

This chain joins TRBV6-6 and TRBJ1-1, with D tentatively TRBD1 (5 bases). The germline V gene has CDR1 MNHNY and CDR2 SVGAGI (reference sequence). Trimming pared 10 bases from V and 12 bases from J, leaving 24 bases between. The CDR3 totals 13 residues. The CDR3 DNA reads TGTGCCACCCAGACAGACCCTCACGTAAGAACTTTCTTT. The encoded protein is CATQTDPHVRTFF.

The CDR3 DNA reads as TGTGCCAGCTCACTCAATGGACAGGGAGGCGGTCAGCCCCAGCATTTT. It specifies CASSLNGQGGGQPQHF. V and J are TRBV18 and TRBJ1-5; 8 bases are a match to TRBD1. Trimming took 4 bases from V and 6 from J; bases not matched to a gene: 11. The CDR3 covers 16 residues. CDR1 is KGHSH and CDR2 is LQKENI in the germline V gene.

The chain couples TRBV7-9 to TRBJ2-1, with 8 positions matching TRBD1. This CDR3 region has 13 residues. V lost 6 bases, J lost 7 bases, and 5 bases stayed unmatched. Germline V lookup: CDR1 SEHNR, CDR2 FQNEAQ (reference sequence). CDR3 residues: CASRQGAPNEQFF. CDR3 sequence (DNA): TGTGCCAGCAGGCAGGGGGCTCCGAATGAGCAGTTCTTC.

This clone came up once. The chain is built from TRBV5-1 and TRBJ1-1, with 9 bases aligning to TRBD1. V gave up 4 bases and J gave up 4 bases; unmatched junction bases: 11. Germline CDR1 SGHRS, CDR2 YFSETQ. The CDR3 sequence is 16 residues long. The CDR3 DNA reads TGCGCCAGCAGCATAACAGGGGGCGACGTCGGCACTGAAGCTTTCTTT. The encoded protein is CASSITGGDVGTEAFF. Using reference TRBV5-1 and TRBJ1-1 for the parts outside the CDR3, the full variable domain is KAGVTQTPRYLIKTRGQQVTLSCSPISGHRSVSWYQQTPGQGLQFLFEYFSETQRNKGNFPGRFSGRQFSNSRSEMNVSTLELGDSALYLCASSITGGDVGTEAFFGQGTRLTVV.

This rearrangement joins TRBV11-2 to TRBJ1-2, with TRBD1 matching 10 bases. V lost 5 bases, J lost 7 bases, and 10 bases stayed unmatched. CDR3 length: 15 amino acids. The V gene's germline CDR1 is SGHAT and CDR2 FQNNGV. The CDR3 region has the DNA TGTGCCAGCAGCCCGGACAGGGGGAGAGCGGGTGGCTACACCTTC. Protein product: CASSPDRGRAGGYTF.

The V gene is TRBV6-5, the J gene TRBJ2-7; 9 bases agree with TRBD1. The J segment lost 3 bases and the V segment lost 0 bases, leaving 6 bases of the junction unmatched. This CDR3 has 16 amino acids. Germline V lookup: CDR1 MNHEY, CDR2 SVGAGI. The CDR3 protein is CASSYSAGQGIYEQYF. CDR3 nucleotides: TGTGCCAGCAGTTACTCGGCGGGACAGGGAATCTACGAGCAGTACTTC.

The chain links TRBV5-1 to TRBJ2-5, with TRBD1 identical over 11 bases. This CDR3 region has 16 residues. The germline V gene has CDR1 SGHRS and CDR2 YFSETQ. Losses at the gene ends were 4 bases for V and 2 bases for J; bases not matched to a gene: 7. The CDR3 region has the DNA TGCGCCAGCAGCGGGGGGACAGGGGGGTATCAAGAGACCCAGTACTTC. Translating it yields CASSGGTGGYQETQYF.

This clone came up a few times. A junction boundary mismatches the germline segment, possibly from a read error. The rearrangement links TRBV6-4 to TRBJ2-6; possibly TRBD1 for D (5 bases). Per the germline V gene, CDR1 is MRHNA and CDR2 is SNTAGT. The CDR3 is 16 residues long. DNA of the CDR3: TGTGCCAGCAGTGCTGGCAGTGTCTCTGGGGCCAACGGCCTGACTTTC. This encodes CASSAGSVSGANGLTF.

There are a few counts of this clone. This rearrangement joins TRBV29-1 to TRBJ2-7; 8 bases line up with TRBD1. CDR3 length: 17 amino acids. Germline V CDR1 and CDR2: SQVTM, ANQGSEA. Unmatched junction bases numbered 15, after V lost 2 bases and J lost 3 bases. The CDR3 DNA sequence: TGCAGCGTTGAAAAGGGTGCAAGGGGACAGGACGACTACGAGCAGTACGTC. It is translated as CSVEKGARGQDDYEQYV.

The chain has TRBV27 and TRBJ1-1; 7 bases line up with TRBD1. The germline CDR1 and CDR2 sequences are MNHEY and SMNVEV (reference sequence). Trimming took 6 bases from V and 4 from J; bases not matched to a gene: 8. This CDR3 is 14 amino acids long. The CDR3 DNA reads TGTGCCAGCAGCATTATAGGGGGCGCCACTGAAGCTTTCTTT. Its protein is CASSIIGGATEAFF.

This chain uses TRBV28 with TRBJ1-2, with 8 bases matching TRBD1. Germline CDR1 is MDHEN and CDR2 is SYDVKM. With 5 bases clipped from V and 2 bases from J, the junction kept 10 bases outside the gene matches. This CDR3 contains 16 residues. For the CDR3, the DNA is TGTGCCAGCAGTCCCGACGGACAGGGATTAAACTATGGCTACACCTTC. It specifies CASSPDGQGLNYGYTF.

This clone was seen once. J is TRBJ1-2 and V is TRBV5-1; maybe TRBD1 (6 bases). Germline V gene lookup returns CDR1 SGHRS and CDR2 YFSETQ. The CDR3 spans 15 residues. The V and J ends lost 0 bases and 2 bases respectively, with 11 bases between them. The chain's CDR3 is CASSLGGRGNYGYTF. The CDR3 region has the DNA TGCGCCAGCAGCTTGGGGGGGCGCGGAAACTATGGCTACACCTTC.

The table lists this clone with a count of one. The rearrangement joins TRBV2 to TRBJ2-1, with 7 bases lining up with TRBD2. The CDR3 is made up of 14 amino acids. The J segment lost 8 bases and the V segment lost 6 bases, leaving 10 bases of the junction unmatched. The V gene's germline CDR1 is SNHLY and CDR2 FYNNEI. The CDR3 region has the DNA TGTGCCAGCAGAAAGGAGGGGCGGGAGTATGAGCAGTTCTTC. Amino acids: CASRKEGREYEQFF.

The gene calls are TRBV19 and TRBJ2-5; TRBD1 agrees at 7 bases. The CDR3 spans 15 residues. The germline V gene encodes CDR1 LNHDA and CDR2 SQIVND (reference sequence). Trimming at V came to 5 bases and at J to 0 bases, leaving 6 bases not matched to a gene. The CDR3 DNA reads TGTGCCAGTAGTTTCCGGGACAGCTACCAAGAGACCCAGTACTTC. Translating it yields CASSFRDSYQETQYF.

Concerning this clone: Other DNA sequences in this sample translate to the same CDR3. CDR3 region: CASSITGEDYGYTF. For the CDR3, the DNA is TGTGCCAGTAGTATTACGGGGGAGGACTATGGCTACACCTTC. The chain recombines TRBV19 with TRBJ1-2; tentatively, D is TRBD1 (5 bases). This CDR3 is built from 14 residues. CDR1 and CDR2 (germline): LNHDA, SQIVND (reference sequence). V shed 3 bases and J shed 3 bases, with 11 bases lying between them.

J is TRBJ1-4 and V is TRBV7-6, with a tentative D call TRBD1 (5 bases). The germline gives CDR1 SGHVS, CDR2 FNYEAQ. The CDR3 length is 13 residues. V was pared by 8 bases and J by 5 bases, with 12 bases between. The CDR3, as DNA: TGTGCCAGCTCTCCAGGGTTAAATGAAAAACTGTTTTTT. It is translated as CASSPGLNEKLFF.

The CDR3 region is CASSYSSGDTGSFF. The CDR3 nucleotides read TGTGCCAGCAGTTACTCCTCAGGGGATACAGGATCTTTCTTT. The chain carries TRBV6-5 and TRBJ1-1; D possibly corresponds to TRBD1 (6 bases). Germline lookup yields CDR1 MNHEY and CDR2 SVGAGI. V was clipped by 0 bases and J by 12 bases, with 17 bases between them. The CDR3 is made up of 14 amino acids.

This clone was found once. The CDR3 protein is CSASPDTQYF. The CDR3 coding sequence is TGCAGTGCTAGCCCGGATACGCAGTATTTT. This rearrangement joins TRBV20-1 to TRBJ2-3; no clear D gene. Germline V gene data show CDR1 as DFQATT and CDR2 as SNEGSKA (reference sequence). The CDR3 extends over 10 amino acids. V was shortened by 3 bases and J by 6 bases, with 4 bases between the two germline ends.

The chain uses TRBV5-1 and TRBJ1-1; 7 bases are shared with TRBD1. Germline V gene data show CDR1 as SGHRS and CDR2 as YFSETQ. The CDR3 runs 14 residues. The trim removed 4 bases at V and 1 base at J, leaving 4 bases unmatched. Here the CDR3 DNA reads TGCGCCAGCAGCACGGGACAGCCGAACACTGAAGCTTTCTTT. The encoded protein is CASSTGQPNTEAFF.

The rearrangement links TRBV28 to TRBJ1-5, with a tentative D call TRBD1 (6 bases). Between the trimmed V and J ends, which lost 6 bases and 3 bases, there was a span of 12 bases. Germline V gene sequence: CDR1 MDHEN, CDR2 SYDVKM. The CDR3 has 14 residues. CDR3 coding DNA: TGTGCCAGCAGCCCCGGACAGAACAATCAGCCCCAGCATTTT. It codes for CASSPGQNNQPQHF.

The chain links TRBV21-1 to TRBJ2-5; whether TRBD1, the table's D call, matches the DNA was not checked. TRBV21-1 is labeled a pseudogene. The CDR3 covers 15 residues. Written as DNA, the CDR3 is TGTGCCAGCAGCAGGATCAGGGGGCGGGGGGAGACCCAGTACTTC. This encodes CASSRIRGRGETQYF.